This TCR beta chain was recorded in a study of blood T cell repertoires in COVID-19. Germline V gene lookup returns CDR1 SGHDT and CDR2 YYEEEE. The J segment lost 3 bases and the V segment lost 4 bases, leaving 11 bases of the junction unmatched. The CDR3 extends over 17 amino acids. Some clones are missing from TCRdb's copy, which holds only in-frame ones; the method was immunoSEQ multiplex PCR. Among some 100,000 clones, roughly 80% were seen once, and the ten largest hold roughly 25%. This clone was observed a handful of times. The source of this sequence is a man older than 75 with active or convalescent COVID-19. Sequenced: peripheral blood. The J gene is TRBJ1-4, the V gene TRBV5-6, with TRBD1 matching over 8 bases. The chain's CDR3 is CASSQRTGPTSNEKLFF. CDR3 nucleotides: TGTGCCAGCAGCCAAAGGACAGGGCCGACCTCTAATGAAAAACTGTTTTTT. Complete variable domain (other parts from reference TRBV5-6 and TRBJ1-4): DAGVTQSPTHLIKTRGQQVTLRCSPKSGHDTVSWYQQALGQGPQFIFQYYEEEERQRGNFPDRFSGHQFPNYSSELNVNALLLGDSALYLCASSQRTGPTSNEKLFFGSGTQLSVL.